This T cell receptor (beta chain) was identified during a study of cytomegalovirus exposure and HLA in healthy donors. Primers for the PCR totalled 60 Vbeta and 13 Jbeta. The protocol was immunoSEQ multiplex PCR, while the TCRdb copy is restricted to in-frame clones and leaves out a portion. The sample lists more than 90,000 clones; roughly 63% were seen once. V was shortened by 1 base and J by 3 bases, with 13 bases between the two germline ends. The germline V gene has CDR1 LGHNA and CDR2 YSLEER. CDR3 length: 15 amino acids. As for this clone: Its antigen is undetermined.

Study-wide results and caveats: Most TCR beta V segments were productive about 90% or about 30% of the time in an earlier analysis. Clonal expansion, a later analysis showed, was greater in HLA-associated TCR beta chains than in equally common others.

The material sequenced was PBMCs. The chain employs TRBV4-3 and TRBJ2-7; tentatively, D is TRBD2 (5 bases). This clonotype was obtained from a man aged 50 to 59 in good health and CMV-seronegative. The DNA of the CDR3 is TGCGCCAGCAGCCAAGCTACGGGAAACGGCTACGAGCAGTACTTC. It specifies CASSQATGNGYEQYF.